This TCR beta chain derives from a study of monozygotic twins with inflammatory bowel disease. For each CDR3 protein, TCRdb gives one entry from its re-call of the 5' RACE reads, without DNA. The clone table shows around 410,000 distinct CDR3 sequences, with the ten largest holding less than 2.5%. This CDR3 contains 15 residues. Sequenced sample: blood. This TCR was recovered from a human donor with ulcerative colitis or Crohn's disease, or a healthy co-twin of an affected twin (not recorded which). The chain couples TRBV12-3 or TRBV12-4 to TRBJ1-2; the D gene TCRdb calls, TRBD1, cannot be checked with no DNA. The CDR3 is CASSSAGISNYGYTF.